These 16 T cell receptor beta chains were sequenced from one sample in a study of cytotoxic CD8 clonotypes in ibrutinib-treated CLL (dated by TCRdb to the early 2020s). Library construction relied on the immunoSEQ multiplex PCR assay. What TCRdb holds here is the immuneACCESS table cut down to in-frame rearrangements. Part of the clones is not present; checked against another copy, under half of the missing clones reflect an unresolved V gene, and the others are unexplained. This sample gives about 76,000 clones in total; over 65% of them show up just once. Less than 40% of the sample is in the top ten clones. The meaning of the sample's time point label: less than 30 months on ibrutinib. Here the sequenced sample was PBMCs, taken after 24 months of ibrutinib treatment. All receptors come from a human donor with chronic lymphocytic leukemia.

The V gene is TRBV18, the J gene TRBJ2-5; D could derive from TRBD1 or TRBD2 (5 bases each). V lost 3 bases and J 11 bases, leaving 16 bases between the germline ends. Germline V gene data show CDR1 as KGHSH and CDR2 as LQKENI. The CDR3 is made up of 13 amino acids. CDR3 residues: CASSPGTDDSQYF. The CDR3 DNA follows: TGTGCCAGCTCACCCGGGACGGATGATTCGCAGTACTTC.

This clone was counted once. The rearrangement links TRBV27 to TRBJ2-7, with D possibly TRBD2 on 5 matching bases. Germline V gene sequence: CDR1 MNHEY, CDR2 SMNVEV (reference sequence). The CDR3 has 13 residues. Trimming stripped 3 bases from V and 2 bases from J, with 8 bases between. The CDR3 DNA reads TGTGCCAGCAGTTTTGGGGAGCCCTACGAGCAGTACTTC. This gives the protein CASSFGEPYEQYF.

V is TRBV15 and J is TRBJ2-7; 12 bases align to TRBD1. V was pared by 5 bases and J by 7 bases, with 9 bases of the junction left unmatched. This CDR3 has 15 residues. Germline CDR1 and CDR2: LNHNV and YYDKDF (reference sequence). CDR3 nucleotide sequence: TGTGCCACCAGCGCCCGGGACAGGGGGCCAGGGGAGCAGTACTTC. The encoded protein is CATSARDRGPGEQYF. Supplemented by reference TRBV15 and TRBJ2-7, the full variable domain reads DAMVIQNPRYQVTQFGKPVTLSCSQTLNHNVMYWYQQKSSQAPKLLFHYYDKDFNNEADTPDNFQSRRPNTSFCFLDIRSPGLGDTAMYLCATSARDRGPGEQYFGPGTRLTVT.

The chain has TRBV19 and TRBJ1-5, with 11 bases fitting TRBD1. CDR3 length: 16 amino acids. In germline, CDR1 is LNHDA, CDR2 SQIVND (reference sequence). J gave up 6 bases and V 6 bases, and 10 bases lay outside the gene matches. The DNA for the CDR3 is TGTGCCAGTAGCCTCTTTGGACAGGGGGCATCTCAGCCCCAGCATTTT. Its translation is CASSLFGQGASQPQHF. Variable domain in full (rest from reference TRBV19 and TRBJ1-5): DGGITQSPKYLFRKEGQNVTLSCEQNLNHDAMYWYRQDPGQGLRLIYYSQIVNDFQKGDIAEGYSVSREKKESFPLTVTSAQKNPTAFYLCASSLFGQGASQPQHFGDGTRLSIL.

V usage is TRBV18 and J usage is TRBJ2-7; D remains ambiguous. The germline V gene encodes CDR1 KGHSH and CDR2 LQKENI. This CDR3 region has 13 residues. V shed 8 bases and J shed 6 bases, with 17 bases lying between them. CDR3 residues: CASAASSLGEQYF. As DNA, the CDR3 is TGTGCCAGCGCCGCGTCCTCACTGGGCGAGCAGTACTTC.

V gene TRBV7-2 combines with J gene TRBJ2-3; the D gene is possibly TRBD1 (6 bases). Deletions cut 7 bases from V and 2 bases from J, with 16 bases between. The germline gives CDR1 SGHTA, CDR2 FQGNSA. This CDR3 has 15 amino acids. The CDR3 nucleotides read TGTGCCAGCACCCGGAGCGCAGGGGACACAGATACGCAGTATTTT. This encodes CASTRSAGDTDTQYF.

This chain links TRBV28 with TRBJ2-3; 7 bases map to TRBD1. Germline-derived CDR1 and CDR2 are MDHEN and SYDVKM. This CDR3 is 15 amino acids long. After removal of 2 bases from V and 2 bases from J, the junction contained 4 bases not matched to a gene. The CDR3 nucleotides read TGTGCCAGCAGTTTAGCCGGGACAGCCACAGATACGCAGTATTTT. Its protein is CASSLAGTATDTQYF.

The chain links TRBV29-1 to TRBJ2-7; weak D call: TRBD1 (6 bases). CDR3 length equals 13 residues. CDR1 and CDR2 from the germline V gene are SQVTM and ANQGSEA. The V gene lost 1 base and the J gene lost 6 bases, with 13 bases spanning the gap. CDR3 coding DNA: TGCAGCGTTGAAGGGCAGGGGATGCGCGAGCAGTACTTC. It specifies CSVEGQGMREQYF.

This clone was observed a few times. The chain joins TRBV11-2 to TRBJ1-3, with 8 bases aligning to TRBD1. Trimming at V came to 5 bases and at J to 0 bases, leaving 9 bases not matched to a gene. Germline V gene data show CDR1 as SGHAT and CDR2 as FQNNGV. This CDR3 contains 17 residues. Written as DNA, the CDR3 is TGTGCCAGCAGCCACGACAGGGGTCCCAGCTCTGGAAACACCATATATTTT. Translated: CASSHDRGPSSGNTIYF.

This chain uses TRBV9 with TRBJ1-2, with D tentatively TRBD1 (5 bases). CDR1 and CDR2 from the germline V gene are SGDLS and YYNGEE. Trimming took 4 bases from V and 7 from J, leaving 11 bases between them. CDR3 length equals 12 residues. CDR3 coding DNA: TGTGCCAGCAGCCTCACAGGAGCTGGCTACACCTTC. Its translation is CASSLTGAGYTF.

The genes are TRBV10-3 and TRBJ2-2; 8 bases match TRBD1. Germline-derived CDR1 and CDR2 are ENHRY and SYGVKD. This CDR3 comprises 14 residues. Trimming removed 8 bases from V and 0 bases from J; junction bases left unmatched: 2. The CDR3 protein is CAIRGQANTGELFF. CDR3 coding DNA: TGTGCCATCCGGGGACAGGCGAACACCGGGGAGCTGTTTTTT.

This clone was seen a few times. The sample has other DNA sequences that encode this CDR3 too. The chain combines TRBV7-2 with TRBJ2-3; D is undetermined. V was pared by 5 bases and J by 1 base, with 4 bases between. CDR3 length: 12 residues. Germline V CDR1 and CDR2: SGHTA, FQGNSA. The CDR3 nucleotides read TGTGCCAGCAGCCCTCGCACAGATACGCAGTATTTT. This gives the protein CASSPRTDTQYF. The full variable domain, rest sourced from reference TRBV7-2 and TRBJ2-3, is GAGVSQSPSNKVTEKGKDVELRCDPISGHTALYWYRQSLGQGLEFLIYFQGNSAPDKSGLPSDRFSAERTGGSVSTLTIQRTQQEDSAVYLCASSPRTDTQYFGPGTRLTVL.

The V and J genes are TRBV19 and TRBJ2-3; no reliable D call. From germline, CDR1 is LNHDA and CDR2 SQIVND (reference sequence). The CDR3 totals 14 residues. The V end was cut by 3 bases, the J end by 0 bases, with 7 bases between. CDR3 sequence: CASSIGTSTDTQYF. In DNA form, the CDR3 reads TGTGCCAGTAGTATCGGAACTAGCACAGATACGCAGTATTTT.

The chain carries TRBV2 and TRBJ2-3; the match to TRBD2 covers 9 bases. J gave up 5 bases and V 3 bases, and 12 bases lay outside the gene matches. CDR1 and CDR2 from the germline V gene are SNHLY and FYNNEI. The CDR3 spans 17 residues. CDR3 sequence reads: CASSDVASGTLGDTQYF. In DNA form, the CDR3 reads TGTGCCAGCAGTGATGTGGCTAGCGGGACTCTGGGAGATACGCAGTATTTT.

J is TRBJ2-2 and V is TRBV19; 9 nucleotides match TRBD2. Germline V CDR1 and CDR2: LNHDA, SQIVND (reference sequence). This CDR3 is 14 amino acids long. J gave up 1 base and V 6 bases, and 0 bases lay outside the gene matches. The CDR3 DNA sequence: TGTGCCAGTAGGACTAGCGGGAACACCGGGGAGCTGTTTTTT. The encoded protein is CASRTSGNTGELFF.

The CDR3 protein is CASSQDRAGELFF. CDR3 nucleotide sequence: TGCGCCAGCAGCCAAGATAGGGCCGGGGAGCTGTTTTTT. The rearrangement uses TRBV4-3 and TRBJ2-2; D gene uncertain. The CDR3 totals 13 residues. V was trimmed by 0 bases and J by 6 bases, leaving 5 bases between them. Germline CDR1 reads LGHNA; CDR2 reads YSLEER.